Only one count was recorded for the clone carrying this T cell receptor beta chain. This sample was taken from a study of blood T cell repertoires in COVID-19. Across the whole study: PBMCs, B-cell-depleted T cells, or T cells were the source of the cDNA or gDNA that made up the material.

Participants, about 18 to 90 years old, spanned 24 US areas. Symptom resolution, clearance, or two negative PCRs marked the recovered donors of Cohort 3. Original analysis: Estimated nucleated cell counts came from reference gene primer amplification. TCRdb's copy holds only in-frame clones and misses some; the assay was immunoSEQ multiplex PCR. For V, J and clone size, that table is used; D and trimming come from the DNA. This table holds almost 250,000 clones, more than 75% found once. The CDR3 extends over 13 amino acids. The germline V gene has CDR1 KGHSH and CDR2 LQKENI. V lost 6 bases and J lost 4, with 12 bases in between.

Material: PBMCs or T cells enriched from blood (not recorded which). The clonotype was recovered from a woman aged 45 to 65 who had recovered from COVID-19. This chain links TRBV18 with TRBJ1-2; D is uncertain. CDR3 protein: CASSSGNLYGYTF. The DNA of the CDR3 is TGTGCCAGCTCGTCCGGGAACCTCTATGGCTACACCTTC.